The 30 T cell receptor beta chains in this list originate from one sample, sequenced in a study of CD8 T cells in Susac syndrome. The RNA input was about 0.5 to 1 ug, and it was reverse transcribed with random hexamers. TCRdb reprocessed the immunoSEQ multiplex PCR reads via MiXCR and lists one record per CDR3 protein. The sample carries around 45,000 distinct CDR3 sequences, roughly 93% recorded once. Sequencing was done on a sample of CD8+ T cells from PBMCs. Every receptor here comes from a human donor in good health.

This chain links TRBV5-4 with TRBJ2-7; 8 bases are a match to TRBD2. This CDR3 has 12 residues. The germline V gene has CDR1 SGHNT and CDR2 YYREEE (reference sequence). Trimming took 10 bases from V and 4 from J; bases not matched to a gene: 7. The CDR3 protein is CALSSGSYEQYF. The CDR3 DNA follows: TGTGCCCTGTCGAGCGGGAGTTACGAGCAGTACTTC. Full variable domain (outside the CDR3, taken from reference TRBV5-4 and TRBJ2-7): ETGVTQSPTHLIKTRGQQVTLRCSSQSGHNTVSWYQQALGQGPQFIFQYYREEENGRGNFPPRFSGLQFPNYSSELNVNALELDDSALYLCALSSGSYEQYFGPGTRLTVT.

The V and J genes are TRBV19 and TRBJ2-1; 14 bases agree with TRBD2. V dropped 6 bases and J dropped 4; count of bases not matched to a gene: 11. Germline CDR1 is LNHDA and CDR2 is SQIVND (reference sequence). The CDR3 is 18 amino acids. Written as DNA, the CDR3 is TGTGCCAGTAGCGCCGGGACTAGCGGGAGCCACCGATACAATGAGCAGTTCTTC. This sequence encodes CASSAGTSGSHRYNEQFF. Complete variable domain (other parts from reference TRBV19 and TRBJ2-1): DGGITQSPKYLFRKEGQNVTLSCEQNLNHDAMYWYRQDPGQGLRLIYYSQIVNDFQKGDIAEGYSVSREKKESFPLTVTSAQKNPTAFYLCASSAGTSGSHRYNEQFFGPGTRLTVL.

In DNA, the CDR3 is TGTGCCGTCCAGTCTGGAAACACCATATATTTT. Translating gives CAVQSGNTIYF. V and J are TRBV25-1 and TRBJ1-3; D is unresolved. V gave up 11 bases and J gave up 1 base, with 6 bases separating them. The germline gives CDR1 MGHDK, CDR2 SYGVNS. The CDR3 covers 11 residues.

This clonotype has a single count. This chain connects TRBV12-3 or TRBV12-4 to TRBJ1-5; possible D gene TRBD1, 5 bases. This CDR3 is 12 amino acids long. Between the trimmed V and J ends, which lost 5 bases and 4 bases, there was a span of 6 bases. The CDR3 DNA follows: TGTGCCAGCAGTCGGGGGAATCAGCCCCAGCATTTT. Translated, it gives CASSRGNQPQHF.

J is TRBJ1-2 and V is TRBV27; D is unresolved. V lost 0 bases and J lost 4, with 6 bases in between. The CDR3 loop spans 13 amino acids. The germline CDR1 and CDR2 sequences are MNHEY and SMNVEV (reference sequence). CDR3 region: CASSLSRAYGYTF. CDR3 coding DNA: TGTGCCAGCAGTTTATCTCGGGCCTATGGCTACACCTTC.

The rearrangement uses TRBV27 and TRBJ2-7, with D uncertain. CDR3 length: 15 residues. CDR1 and CDR2 from the germline V gene are MNHEY and SMNVEV (reference sequence). Trimming shortened V by 0 bases and J by 2 bases, and 11 bases separated the two germline ends. The CDR3 here is CASSLSASVAYEQYF. The CDR3 nucleotides are TGTGCCAGCAGTTTATCGGCCAGCGTGGCCTACGAGCAGTACTTC.

This rearrangement joins TRBV19 to TRBJ2-5; D uncertain. Trimming shortened V by 1 base and J by 2 bases, and 8 bases separated the two germline ends. This CDR3 has 14 residues. Germline V lookup: CDR1 LNHDA, CDR2 SQIVND (reference sequence). Written as DNA, the CDR3 is TGTGCCAGTAGTATAGTGGGCGTACAAGAGACCCAGTACTTC. Its protein is CASSIVGVQETQYF. Based on the CDR3 plus reference TRBV19 and TRBJ2-5, the full variable domain is DGGITQSPKYLFRKEGQNVTLSCEQNLNHDAMYWYRQDPGQGLRLIYYSQIVNDFQKGDIAEGYSVSREKKESFPLTVTSAQKNPTAFYLCASSIVGVQETQYFGPGTRLLVL.

The chain employs TRBV27 and TRBJ2-3; D is perhaps TRBD1 (5 bases). Trimming took off 8 bases at V and 5 bases at J, with 23 bases between the two ends. The CDR3 runs 16 residues. CDR1 and CDR2 (germline): MNHEY, SMNVEV (reference sequence). In nucleotides, the CDR3 is TGTGCCAGCTTCGTCAAAGTCCCGGACACAAAAGATACGCAGTATTTT. It codes for CASFVKVPDTKDTQYF.

In DNA, the CDR3 is TGCAGCGTTCGCACTAGCGAGGTTCCCTACAATGAGCAGTTCTTC. It is translated as CSVRTSEVPYNEQFF. The rearrangement joins TRBV29-1 to TRBJ2-1; 7 positions match TRBD2. The CDR3 has 15 amino acids. Germline CDR1 reads SQVTM; CDR2 reads ANQGSEA. J was trimmed by 2 bases and V by 5 bases; bases with no gene match: 9.

This chain connects TRBV5-1 to TRBJ1-1, with D unclear. V was pared by 5 bases and J by 2 bases, with 7 bases between. Germline lookup yields CDR1 SGHRS and CDR2 YFSETQ. The CDR3 has 12 amino acids. CDR3 in DNA: TGCGCCAGCAGGTCTCTTAACACTGAAGCTTTCTTT. Its translation is CASRSLNTEAFF.

This chain joins TRBV5-1 and TRBJ1-1; no reliable D call. V lost 0 bases and J 5 bases, leaving 5 bases between the germline ends. Per the germline V gene, CDR1 is SGHRS and CDR2 is YFSETQ. This CDR3 spans 12 amino acids. CDR3 sequence reads: CASSLDRTEAFF. The CDR3 DNA is TGCGCCAGCAGCTTGGATAGGACTGAAGCTTTCTTT.

This clonotype was observed a single time. The chain's CDR3 is CSARQGGVGYEQYF. CDR3 nucleotide sequence: TGCAGCGCCAGACAAGGGGGAGTAGGCTACGAGCAGTACTTC. This chain uses TRBV29-1 with TRBJ2-7; the D gene is possibly TRBD1 (6 bases). There are 14 residues in the CDR3. CDR1 is SQVTM and CDR2 is ANQGSEA in the germline V gene. V lost 7 bases to trimming and J lost 3 bases, with 19 bases between them.

The chain employs TRBV12-3 or TRBV12-4 and TRBJ2-7, with D tentatively TRBD1 (6 bases). There are 13 residues in the CDR3. V shed 4 bases and J shed 4 bases, with 11 bases lying between them. The CDR3 is CASSSPGQYEQYF. The CDR3, as DNA: TGTGCCAGCAGTTCCCCAGGACAGTACGAGCAGTACTTC.

The chain carries TRBV6-6 and TRBJ2-5; D unresolved. The CDR3 has 13 residues. Trimming left V 4 bases short and J 0 bases short, with 6 bases between. Germline lookup yields CDR1 MNHNY and CDR2 SVGAGI (reference sequence). CDR3 in amino acids: CASSFGYQETQYF. CDR3 coding DNA: TGTGCCAGCAGTTTCGGTTACCAAGAGACCCAGTACTTC.

The chain is built from TRBV2 and TRBJ1-1; TRBD1 matches 7 bases. CDR3 length equals 14 residues. Germline loops: CDR1 SNHLY, CDR2 FYNNEI. Trimming removed 1 base from V and 5 bases from J; junction bases left unmatched: 4. The CDR3 DNA is TGTGCCAGCAGTGAAGGCAGGGGGGGTACTGAAGCTTTCTTT. It translates to CASSEGRGGTEAFF.

The V call is TRBV28, the J call TRBJ2-7; 9 bases align to TRBD1. The CDR3 runs to 15 residues. The V segment lost 5 bases and the J segment 5 bases; nucleotides outside the gene matches: 10. The germline gives CDR1 MDHEN, CDR2 SYDVKM. The CDR3: CASSLRDRESDEQYF. The DNA for the CDR3 is TGTGCCAGCAGTCTCCGGGACAGGGAATCCGACGAGCAGTACTTC.

This sequence joins TRBV7-6 and TRBJ2-7; tentatively, D is TRBD1 (6 bases). Between the trimmed V and J ends, which lost 2 bases and 6 bases, there was a span of 14 bases. In germline, CDR1 is SGHVS, CDR2 FNYEAQ. The CDR3 length is 14 residues. CDR3 sequence (DNA): TGTGCCAGCAGCTTAAGGGACACGGACTTCGAGCAGTACTTC. Translated: CASSLRDTDFEQYF.

The chain couples TRBV2 to TRBJ1-2; TRBD1 is a possible D gene (5 bases). This CDR3 has 13 residues. Germline loops: CDR1 SNHLY, CDR2 FYNNEI. Trimming pared 3 bases from V and 4 bases from J, leaving 9 bases between. This chain's CDR3 is CASSDHRTYGYTF. The CDR3 bases are TGTGCCAGCAGTGACCACAGGACCTATGGCTACACCTTC.

The V and J genes are TRBV19 and TRBJ2-1, with TRBD2 matching over 9 bases. V was clipped by 5 bases and J by 9 bases; unmatched bases: 8. CDR3 size: 14 residues. Germline assignment: CDR1 LNHDA and CDR2 SQIVND (reference sequence). Here the CDR3 DNA reads TGTGCCAGTAGTCCCCAGGGACTAGCAAGTGAGCAGTTCTTC. Translation gives CASSPQGLASEQFF.

The gene calls are TRBV28 and TRBJ2-2, with TRBD2 identical over 7 bases. Trimming removed 3 bases from V and 6 bases from J; junction bases left unmatched: 7. This CDR3 has 15 residues. Germline V gene sequence: CDR1 MDHEN, CDR2 SYDVKM. This CDR3 is CASSLRREMAGELFF. The CDR3 DNA reads as TGTGCCAGCAGTTTGCGGCGGGAGATGGCCGGGGAGCTGTTTTTT. The whole variable domain, remainder taken from reference TRBV28 and TRBJ2-2, is DVKVTQSSRYLVKRTGEKVFLECVQDMDHENMFWYRQDPGLGLRLIYFSYDVKMKEKGDIPEGYSVSREKKERFSLILESASTNQTSMYLCASSLRREMAGELFFGEGSRLTVL.

The CDR3 sequence is CASSLEARGSYEQYF. The CDR3 coding sequence is TGTGCCAGCAGCTTAGAGGCCAGGGGCTCCTACGAGCAGTACTTC. The gene calls are TRBV7-6 and TRBJ2-7, with TRBD1 as a possible D gene (6 bases). Germline CDR1 and CDR2: SGHVS and FNYEAQ. The CDR3 spans 15 residues. The V end lost 1 base, the J end lost 0 bases, and 10 bases lay between the germline ends.

CDR3 in DNA: TGCAGTGCTAGTCCCCCCCAGGAAGATACGCAGTATTTT. This gives the protein CSASPPQEDTQYF. This sequence joins TRBV20-1 and TRBJ2-3; D unresolved. V lost 3 bases and J lost 5, with 12 bases in between. The CDR3 sequence is 13 residues long. In germline, CDR1 is DFQATT, CDR2 SNEGSKA (reference sequence).

V gene TRBV9 combines with J gene TRBJ2-1; the match to TRBD2 covers 7 bases. This CDR3 comprises 17 residues. V dropped 0 bases and J dropped 5; count of bases not matched to a gene: 11. CDR1 and CDR2 (germline): SGDLS, YYNGEE. CDR3 DNA sequence: TGTGCCAGCAGCGTAGCCGGCGGTAGCGGGTTCGACAATGAGCAGTTCTTC. This translates into CASSVAGGSGFDNEQFF.

This clonotype was seen once. CDR3 sequence (DNA): TGCAGTGCTAGAGGGAGGGGGCAGGAGACCCAGTACTTC. This encodes CSARGRGQETQYF. The chain uses TRBV20-1 and TRBJ2-5; the D gene is possibly TRBD1 (7 bases). The CDR3 length is 13 residues. Germline V gives CDR1 DFQATT, CDR2 SNEGSKA (reference sequence). V gave up 1 base and J gave up 5 bases, with 11 bases separating them.

The V gene is TRBV7-9, the J gene TRBJ2-3; 13 bases map to TRBD2. The germline CDR1 and CDR2 sequences are SEHNR and FQNEAQ (reference sequence). The CDR3 consists of 18 residues. J was trimmed by 3 bases and V by 5 bases; bases with no gene match: 11. CDR3 in amino acids: CASSPPHGTSGTTDTQYF. CDR3 sequence (DNA): TGTGCCAGCAGCCCCCCCCACGGGACTAGCGGGACTACAGATACGCAGTATTTT.

The gene calls are TRBV28 and TRBJ2-7; a possible D gene is TRBD2 (5 bases). CDR3 length: 14 residues. Between the trimmed V and J ends, which lost 5 bases and 3 bases, there was a span of 14 bases. CDR1 is MDHEN and CDR2 is SYDVKM in the germline V gene. The CDR3 bases are TGTGCCAGCAGTACCTGGCGGAGGAACTACGAGCAGTACTTC. Translating gives CASSTWRRNYEQYF.

This sequence joins TRBV20-1 and TRBJ2-1; the match to TRBD2 covers 11 bases. V dropped 6 bases and J dropped 8; count of bases not matched to a gene: 9. CDR1 DFQATT and CDR2 SNEGSKA come from the germline V gene (reference sequence). This CDR3 has 14 residues. CDR3 region: CSAAPLAGGHEQFF. The CDR3 DNA follows: TGCAGTGCAGCCCCTCTAGCGGGAGGACATGAGCAGTTCTTC.

V is TRBV27 and J is TRBJ2-7; D is tentatively TRBD1 or TRBD2 (6 bases each). The germline V gene has CDR1 MNHEY and CDR2 SMNVEV (reference sequence). V lost 6 bases, J lost 2 bases, and 14 bases lay in between. The length of the CDR3 is 14 residues. CDR3 nucleotide sequence: TGTGCCAGCAGGTATAAGGGGGGACCCTACGAGCAGTACTTC. Translating gives CASRYKGGPYEQYF.

The chain carries TRBV7-9 and TRBJ2-5; D could derive from TRBD1 or TRBD2 (7 bases each). V was cut by 2 bases and J by 0 bases, with 13 bases left in between. This CDR3 region has 16 residues. CDR1 SEHNR and CDR2 FQNEAQ come from the germline V gene (reference sequence). DNA of the CDR3: TGTGCCAGCAGCTTAATGTCAGGGGGGGACCAAGAGACCCAGTACTTC. Protein sequence: CASSLMSGGDQETQYF. Drawing the rest from reference TRBV7-9 and TRBJ2-5, the complete variable domain is DTGVSQNPRHKITKRGQNVTFRCDPISEHNRLYWYRQTLGQGPEFLTYFQNEAQLEKSRLLSDRFSAERPKGSFSTLEIQRTEQGDSAMYLCASSLMSGGDQETQYFGPGTRLLVL.

V usage is TRBV29-1 and J usage is TRBJ2-1, with D possibly TRBD2 on 6 matching bases. This CDR3 region has 19 residues. Germline-derived CDR1 and CDR2 are SQVTM and ANQGSEA. V dropped 5 bases and J dropped 0 bases, with 26 bases sitting between them. The CDR3 protein is CSVCKGSSNRGSSYNEQFF. The CDR3 nucleotides read TGCAGCGTTTGCAAGGGTTCGTCTAACCGGGGGAGCTCCTACAATGAGCAGTTCTTC.